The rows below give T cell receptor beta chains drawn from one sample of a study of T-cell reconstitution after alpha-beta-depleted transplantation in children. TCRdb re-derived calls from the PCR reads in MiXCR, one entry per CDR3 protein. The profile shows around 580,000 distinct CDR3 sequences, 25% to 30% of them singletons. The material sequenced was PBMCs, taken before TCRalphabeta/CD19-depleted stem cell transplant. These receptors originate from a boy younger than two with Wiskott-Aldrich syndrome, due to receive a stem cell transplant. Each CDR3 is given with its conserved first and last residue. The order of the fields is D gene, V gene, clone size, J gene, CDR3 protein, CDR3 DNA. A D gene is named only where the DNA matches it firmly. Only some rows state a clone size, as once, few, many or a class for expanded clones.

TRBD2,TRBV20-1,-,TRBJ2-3,CSAAGTSGSPDTQYF,TGCAGTGCTGCTGGGACTAGCGGGTCCCCAGATACGCAGTATTTT
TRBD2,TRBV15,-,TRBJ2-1,CATSRVGLAVYNEQFF,TGTGCCACCAGCAGAGTAGGACTAGCTGTCTACAATGAGCAGTTCTTC
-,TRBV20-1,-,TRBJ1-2,CSAREKYGYTF,TGCAGTGCTAGAGAAAAATATGGCTACACCTTC
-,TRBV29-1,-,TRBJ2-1,CSLGGGNEQFF,TGCAGTCTGGGAGGGGGCAATGAGCAGTTCTTC
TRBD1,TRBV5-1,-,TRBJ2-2,CASGTGATNTGELFF,TGCGCCAGCGGGACAGGGGCCACGAACACCGGGGAGCTGTTTTTT
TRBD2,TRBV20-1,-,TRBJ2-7,CSARAGRNYEQYF,TGCAGTGCTAGAGCCGGGAGGAACTACGAGCAGTACTTC
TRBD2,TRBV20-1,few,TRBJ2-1,CSARSGTSGSIGQFF,TGCAGTGCTAGGTCCGGGACTAGCGGGAGTATTGGGCAGTTCTTC
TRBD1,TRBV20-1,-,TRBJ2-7,CSATPGQGLYEQYF,TGCAGTGCCACTCCGGGACAGGGGTTATACGAGCAGTACTTC
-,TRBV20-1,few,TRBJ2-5,CSASRAPETQYF,TGCAGTGCTAGTCGGGCCCCAGAGACCCAGTACTTC
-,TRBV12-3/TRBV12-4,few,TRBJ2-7,CASSLWDHEQYF,TGTGCCAGCAGTTTGTGGGACCACGAGCAGTACTTC
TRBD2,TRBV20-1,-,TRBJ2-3,CSPRTSGTDTQYF,TGCAGTCCGAGGACTAGCGGGACAGATACGCAGTATTTT
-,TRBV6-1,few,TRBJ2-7,CASQRAASSYEQYF,TGTGCCAGTCAGCGGGCAGCCTCCTCCTACGAGCAGTACTTC
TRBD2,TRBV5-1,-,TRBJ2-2,CASSPASGSWTGELFF,TGCGCCAGCAGCCCCGCTAGCGGGAGTTGGACCGGGGAGCTGTTTTTT
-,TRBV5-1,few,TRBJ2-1,CASRPGLGYNEQFF,TGCGCCAGCAGACCGGGACTGGGGTACAATGAGCAGTTCTTC
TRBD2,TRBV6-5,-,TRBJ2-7,CASSYGGTRYGLYF,TGTGCCAGCAGTTACGGGGGGACTAGATATGGTCTGTACTTC
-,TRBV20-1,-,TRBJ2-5,CSASGVNQETQYF,TGCAGTGCTAGTGGCGTTAATCAAGAGACCCAGTACTTC
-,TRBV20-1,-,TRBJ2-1,CSASPGATYNEQFF,TGCAGTGCTAGTCCGGGGGCAACCTACAATGAGCAGTTCTTC
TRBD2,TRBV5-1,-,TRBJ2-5,CASSPGLALREETQYF,TGCGCCAGCAGCCCCGGACTAGCGCTAAGAGAAGAGACCCAGTACTTC
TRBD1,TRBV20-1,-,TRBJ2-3,CSALDRATDTQYF,TGCAGTGCGTTGGACAGGGCGACAGATACGCAGTATTTT
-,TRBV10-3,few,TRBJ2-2,CAISDRGSGTGELFF,TGTGCCATCAGTGATAGGGGGAGCGGCACCGGGGAGCTGTTTTTT
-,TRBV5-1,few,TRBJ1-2,CASSSELYGYTF,TGCGCCAGCAGCTCGGAGCTGTATGGCTACACCTTC
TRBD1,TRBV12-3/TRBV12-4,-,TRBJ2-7,CASSLMGQGVEQYF,TGTGCCAGCAGTTTAATGGGACAGGGGGTCGAGCAGTACTTC
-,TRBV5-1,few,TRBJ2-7,CASSVMFGQPYEQYF,TGCGCCAGCAGCGTCATGTTCGGACAGCCATACGAGCAGTACTTC